This is a list of T cell receptor beta chains from one sample in a study of molecular identifiers for immune sequencing clone quantification. One entry per CDR3 protein, called by TCRdb with MiXCR from the PCR reads. Of about 65,000 distinct CDR3 sequences listed, 15% to 20% are singletons. Input material: naive CD8+ T cells from blood, with Jurkat cell RNA spiked in. These TCRs come from a human donor in good health. Some libraries in this study had Jurkat cell RNA spiked in. Both conserved end residues are part of each CDR3. The D gene is left open where the match is weak. Only part of the rows carry a size: once, few, many, or a class if the clone is expanded.

many,TRBJ2-5,TRBV11-1,TRBD2,TGTGCCAGCAGCCCAAGACTAGCGGTCCAAGAGACCCAGTACTTC,CASSPRLAVQETQYF
-,TRBJ2-1,TRBV7-9,-,TGTGCCAGCAGCTTAGTAAGGTCCAATGAGCAGTTCTTC,CASSLVRSNEQFF
many,TRBJ2-1,TRBV14,TRBD2,TGTGCCAGCAGCCGGACTAGCGGGACCCTAAGGGCGGACAATGAGCAGTTCTTC,CASSRTSGTLRADNEQFF
-,TRBJ2-3,TRBV3-1,-,TGTGCCAGCAGCCAAGGGAGCGTTTATAGCACAGATACGCAGTATTTT,CASSQGSVYSTDTQYF
many,TRBJ2-1,TRBV9,-,TGTGCCAGCAGCCCAGAGGGAACGGGTGGGAGAAGAGCTGGTGAGCAGTTCTTC,CASSPEGTGGRRAGEQFF
many,TRBJ2-6,TRBV25-1,-,TGTGCCAGTACCCGCTCTGGGGCCAACGTCCTGACTTTC,CASTRSGANVLTF
many,TRBJ1-1,TRBV30,-,TGTGCCTGGAGTGTCTGGACTAACACTGAAGCTTTCTTT,CAWSVWTNTEAFF
many,TRBJ1-5,TRBV6-1,-,TGTGCCAGCAGTGTAGGCAATCAGCCCCAGCATTTT,CASSVGNQPQHF
many,TRBJ1-3,TRBV6-5,-,TGTGCCAGCAAGGAGATGCCTTACGCTGGAAACACCATATATTTT,CASKEMPYAGNTIYF
-,TRBJ2-1,TRBV7-3,-,TGTGCCAGCAGCCTCGGTAAGGGTGAGCAGTTCTTC,CASSLGKGEQFF
few,TRBJ2-6,TRBV9,-,TGTGCCAGCAGCGCCGGATTTATAAGCTCTGGGGCCAACGTCCTGACTTTC,CASSAGFISSGANVLTF
many,TRBJ2-7,TRBV7-9,-,TGTGCCAGCAGCTTTTCGGGGACCGAGCAGTACTTC,CASSFSGTEQYF
many,TRBJ1-1,TRBV15,-,TGTGCCACCAGCAGAGAGAAAGCGTTAAACACTGAAGCTTTCTTT,CATSREKALNTEAFF
-,TRBJ2-1,TRBV29-1,TRBD1,TGCAGCGGCACCAACAGGGGGGAGCAGTTCTTC,CSGTNRGEQFF
many,TRBJ2-7,TRBV20-1,-,TGCAGTGCTAGAGTCCAATCCTCTCCCTACGAGCAGTACTTC,CSARVQSSPYEQYF
many,TRBJ2-3,TRBV12-5,-,TGTGCTAGTGGCCAGGGCCAAGGCGGCACAGATACGCAGTATTTT,CASGQGQGGTDTQYF
medium-sized,TRBJ1-1,TRBV4-1,-,TGCGCCAGCAGCCATCGGGACTGGGCTCCCGAGGACACTGAAGCTTTCTTT,CASSHRDWAPEDTEAFF
few,TRBJ2-7,TRBV7-2,TRBD2,TGTGCCAGCAGCCCCAGCGGCGGGAGTTTCGGCGAGCAGTACTTC,CASSPSGGSFGEQYF
many,TRBJ2-3,TRBV12-3/TRBV12-4,-,TGTGCCAGCACCGCCCAAGGCGGAGGTTGGGCAGATACGCAGTATTTT,CASTAQGGGWADTQYF
many,TRBJ2-5,TRBV14,TRBD1,TGTGCCAGCAGCCAACTCGGGACAGAAGAGACCCAGTACTTC,CASSQLGTEETQYF
many,TRBJ2-2,TRBV10-3,-,TGTGCCATCAGTGAGCCTAAACAGAACCCCGGGGAGCTGTTTTTT,CAISEPKQNPGELFF
many,TRBJ2-2,TRBV7-9,-,TGTGCCAGCAGCTCCCGTCCCGGGAGCACCGGGGAGCTGTTTTTT,CASSSRPGSTGELFF
many,TRBJ1-1,TRBV4-1,-,TGCGCCAGCAGCCACCGACAGAGCCTCACTGAAGCTTTCTTT,CASSHRQSLTEAFF
many,TRBJ2-2,TRBV20-1,-,TGCAGTGCTAGGGCTCCTAATTATAACACCGGGGAGCTGTTTTTT,CSARAPNYNTGELFF
many,TRBJ2-7,TRBV20-1,-,TGCAGTGCTAGAGTAGGTGGAGCCTACGAGCAGTACTTC,CSARVGGAYEQYF
many,TRBJ2-7,TRBV7-9,-,TGTGCCAGCAGCCCGGACAGGGGATCTAGCGGGACCTACGAGCAGTACTTC,CASSPDRGSSGTYEQYF
many,TRBJ1-3,TRBV4-1,TRBD1,TGCGCCAGCAGCCAAGAAGAGGGGGCTAACACCATATATTTT,CASSQEEGANTIYF
many,TRBJ1-1,TRBV28,-,TGTGCCAGCAGTTTCGGGGGGCAGAACACTGAAGCTTTCTTT,CASSFGGQNTEAFF
many,TRBJ2-3,TRBV20-1,-,TGCAGTGCTAGTCCCTTATGGGGAGAGGTAGATACGCAGTATTTT,CSASPLWGEVDTQYF
-,TRBJ2-1,TRBV4-3,TRBD2,TGCGCCAGCAGCCAAGATTGGGCGGGAGGGTACAATGAGCAGTTCTTC,CASSQDWAGGYNEQFF
many,TRBJ1-5,TRBV5-1,-,TGCGCCAGCAGCTTGAGGGGCGGGGATCAGCCCCAGCATTTT,CASSLRGGDQPQHF
-,TRBJ2-1,TRBV27,-,TGTGCCAGCTCGGAGGGGTCCTACAATGAGCAGTTCTTC,CASSEGSYNEQFF
-,TRBJ2-7,TRBV10-1,-,TGCGCCAGCAGCTTCGGAATCGGGTACGAGCAGTACTTC,CASSFGIGYEQYF
many,TRBJ1-1,TRBV13,-,TGTGCCAGCAGCTTAGTAGACGGTAGGGCCACTGAAGCTTTCTTT,CASSLVDGRATEAFF
many,TRBJ1-5,TRBV5-6,TRBD1,TGTGCCAGCAGCTATGGACAGGTTAATCAGCCCCAGCATTTT,CASSYGQVNQPQHF
many,TRBJ2-2,TRBV12-3/TRBV12-4,-,TGTGCCAGCAGTTTTGCTAGCGTCACCGGGGAGCTGTTTTTT,CASSFASVTGELFF
many,TRBJ2-3,TRBV7-6,-,TGTGCCAGCAGCTCGACCCTACCGGGGCCAGCAGGGGCAGATACGCAGTATTTT,CASSSTLPGPAGADTQYF
many,TRBJ2-7,TRBV11-2,-,TGTGCCAGCAGCCAGACGGGGAACGAGCAGTACTTC,CASSQTGNEQYF
many,TRBJ1-1,TRBV24-1,-,TGTGCCACCAGTGCGGTGGCGTACACTGAAGCTTTCTTT,CATSAVAYTEAFF
many,TRBJ2-7,TRBV14,-,TGTGCCAGCAGCCAAGTAACGGAATACGAGCAGTACTTC,CASSQVTEYEQYF
-,TRBJ2-1,TRBV3-1,-,TGTGCCAGCAGCCAAGATCTCGACTTATACAATGAGCAGTTCTTC,CASSQDLDLYNEQFF
few,TRBJ2-7,TRBV7-8,-,TGTGCCAGCAGCGAACAGAGGGTCGTGGGGAGGCGGAACGAGCAGTACTTC,CASSEQRVVGRRNEQYF
many,TRBJ1-4,TRBV7-9,-,TGTGCCAGCAGCCCTGGGCCTGCAACTAATGAAAAACTGTTTTTT,CASSPGPATNEKLFF
-,TRBJ2-6,TRBV19,-,TGTGCCACCTCTCCCGACAGTCCTGGGGCCAACGTCCTGACTTTC,CATSPDSPGANVLTF
many,TRBJ2-7,TRBV6-5,TRBD2,TGTGCCAGCAGTCCAGGGACTAGCGAGCAGTACTTC,CASSPGTSEQYF
many,TRBJ2-2,TRBV10-3,-,TGTGCCATCAAGGACCCGCCCTCCGGCGGGGAGCTGTTTTTT,CAIKDPPSGGELFF
many,TRBJ2-1,TRBV20-1,-,TGCAGTGGGTCACAGACCACCTACAATGAGCAGTTCTTC,CSGSQTTYNEQFF